The clone carrying this T cell receptor (beta chain) was seen only once. This sample was taken from a study of technical replicates of blood from several donors. The V segment lost 5 bases and the J segment 6 bases; nucleotides outside the gene matches: 10. The CDR3 is 15 residues long. Germline V gene data show CDR1 as MNHNY and CDR2 as SVGAGI (reference sequence). The method was immunoSEQ multiplex PCR; TCRdb's version includes in-frame clones alone and lacks a portion of them. The top ten hold roughly 0.26% of the sample, which has about 74,000 clones, approximately 95% seen once. The chain carries TRBV6-6 and TRBJ2-1; TRBD2 aligns across 7 bases. The origin of this receptor is a human donor in good health. Sequencing was performed on T cells isolated from PBMCs. CDR3 in amino acids: CASSPGAGVSNEQFF. In DNA, the CDR3 is TGTGCCAGCAGTCCTGGGGCGGGAGTGTCCAATGAGCAGTTCTTC.